Below, one TCR beta chain is given with its context. The antigen is unknown. These data belong to a study of shared clonotypes between healthy human individuals. At the level of the study: Those who served as donors were a couple of women and a few men between the ages of 18 and 49. CD4 naive and CD4 memory each took three plates per donor, while CD8 naive took two and CD8 memory one. Overall study results and limits: In the sorted subsets, rarefaction showed sequencing was incomplete despite large depth. The study found about 5% of naive CD4 clonotypes shared across a few donors.

The method was immunoSEQ multiplex PCR; TCRdb's version includes in-frame clones alone and lacks a portion of them. The repertoire includes about 2.4 million clones, around 90% of them detected once, and roughly 0.14% sits in the top ten. The V and J ends lost 1 base and 0 bases respectively, with 10 bases between them. Germline lookup yields CDR1 LGHNA and CDR2 YNFKEQ. The length of the CDR3 is 16 residues. The gene calls are TRBV4-2 and TRBJ1-3, with D tentatively TRBD1 (6 bases). This TCR came from a man between 18 and 35 years old in good health. Sequences were obtained from naive CD4+ T cells sorted from blood. Subset described: CD45RA+ positively selected. For the CDR3, the DNA is TGTGCCAGCAGCCAAGCCGGGGGCCCCTCTGGAAACACCATATATTTT. This encodes CASSQAGGPSGNTIYF.